This T cell receptor (beta chain) was documented in a study of shared clonotypes between healthy human individuals. Between the trimmed V and J ends, which lost 5 bases and 2 bases, there was a span of 18 bases. Per germline, CDR1 SEHNR and CDR2 FQNEAQ (reference sequence). This CDR3 comprises 16 residues. Findings and caveats of the study: Relative to memory subsets, naive subsets generally showed larger estimated richness.

Turning to this clone: What it binds is not known.

Naive CD8 populations comprised CD45RO-negative cells positively selected for CCR7, excluding terminally differentiated effector memory CD45RA+ cells. Those who donated, Caucasian adults without exception, all lived in Nashville, Tennessee. Generated by immunoSEQ multiplex PCR, the TCRdb table keeps only in-frame clones and is missing some. The profile shows millions of clones, about 95% of them singletons. This clonotype was sampled from a man aged 18 to 29 in good health. The sample comprised naive CD8+ T cells sorted from blood. This rearrangement joins TRBV7-9 to TRBJ1-1, with D possibly matching TRBD1 (6 bases). CDR3 region: CASSRTGGAGNTEAFF. In DNA, the CDR3 is TGTGCCAGCAGCCGAACGGGGGGCGCGGGAAACACTGAAGCTTTCTTT.